The source of this T cell receptor beta chain is a study of T cell repertoires in cytomegalovirus infection. At the level of the study: From public TCR beta signatures came an indication of both CMV infection and matching HLA type.

TCRdb analysed the reads with MiXCR anew, one entry per CDR3 protein. Of over 100,000 distinct CDR3 sequences in the sample, about 9.4% were seen once. In this sample, this clonotype turned up many times. Antigen unknown. The CDR3 extends over 13 amino acids. Germline V CDR1 and CDR2: GTSNPN, SVGIG (reference sequence). V lost 1 base to trimming and J lost 10 bases, with 16 bases between them. The rearrangement links TRBV30 to TRBJ1-1; D remains unclear. The sequencing sample was made of PBMCs, sequenced either directly or after in vitro stimulation (not recorded which). The sequence came from a human donor in good health (CMV status not recorded). Some clones in this sample may be carry-over from other donors' samples. CDR3 sequence: CAWSGFLPTGAFF. CDR3 in DNA: TGTGCCTGGAGTGGATTCCTCCCGACCGGAGCTTTCTTT.